This TCR beta chain was obtained from a study of T cells in Graves' hyperthyroidism and ophthalmopathy. TCR beta CDR3 regions were amplified from RNA transcripts. During a first-round RT-PCR of the TCR CDR3, the HTBI primer set was used. TCRdb processed the multiplex PCR reads anew with MiXCR; each CDR3 protein has one entry. Counted here are 350,000 to 400,000 distinct CDR3 sequences, around 18% occurring once; the ten biggest clones make up less than 45%. Germline lookup yields CDR1 WSHSY and CDR2 SAAADI. Trimming cost V 2 bases and J 0 bases, with 11 bases left between them. This CDR3 contains 15 residues.

The sequence came from a man between 18 and 35 years old with Graves' ophthalmopathy. V usage is TRBV10-2 and J usage is TRBJ2-7; tentatively, D is TRBD2 (6 bases). Sequenced input: blood. CDR3: CASSEGGGISYEQYF. The CDR3 DNA is TGCGCCAGCAGTGAGGGTGGAGGGATCTCCTACGAGCAGTACTTC.